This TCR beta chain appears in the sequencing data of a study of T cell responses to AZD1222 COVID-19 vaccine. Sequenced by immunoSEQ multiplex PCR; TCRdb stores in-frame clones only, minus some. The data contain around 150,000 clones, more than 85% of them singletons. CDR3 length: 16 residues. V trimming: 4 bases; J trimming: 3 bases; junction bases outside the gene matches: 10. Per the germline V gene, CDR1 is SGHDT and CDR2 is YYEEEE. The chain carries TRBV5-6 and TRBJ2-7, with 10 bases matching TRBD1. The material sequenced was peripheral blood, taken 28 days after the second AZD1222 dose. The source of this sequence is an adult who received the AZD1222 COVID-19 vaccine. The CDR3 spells CASSRGTGEPNYEQYF. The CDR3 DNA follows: TGTGCCAGCAGCCGAGGGACAGGGGAGCCCAACTACGAGCAGTACTTC.